These T cell receptor beta chains were read from a single sample in a study of blood T cell repertoires in COVID-19. TCRdb's copy holds only in-frame clones and misses some; the assay was immunoSEQ multiplex PCR. The sample yields about 150,000 clones, 75% to 90% seen once. Material for sequencing was peripheral blood. These receptors came from a man between 65 and 85 years old with acute or convalescent COVID-19. The CDR3 runs from the conserved cysteine through the conserved F or W. D genes are given only for firm matches.

CDR3 length | J gene | D gene | V gene | CDR3 protein
17 | TRBJ1-3 | . | TRBV7-2 | CASSLAAAGRSGNTIYF
13 | TRBJ1-2 | . | TRBV7-2 | CASSPRGRYGYTF
15 | TRBJ1-2 | . | TRBV18 | CASSPGAGFNYGYTF
14 | TRBJ2-3 | TRBD1 | TRBV15 | CATSRTGVTDTQYF
14 | TRBJ2-1 | . | TRBV2 | CASSPGGSYNEQFF
16 | TRBJ1-4 | TRBD1 | TRBV5-4 | CASSSRDRGTNEKLFF
17 | TRBJ2-2 | TRBD1 | TRBV3-1/TRBV3-2 | CASSQDFGTGDTGELFF
13 | TRBJ2-7 | TRBD2 | TRBV10-3 | CAISESGGRIEYF
14 | TRBJ1-2 | . | TRBV2 | CASSESSAGYGHTF
18 | TRBJ1-5 | . | TRBV10-2 | CASSGSRAAGSSNQPQHF
15 | TRBJ2-5 | . | TRBV6-1 | CASSEKWYSQETQYF
16 | TRBJ2-6 | . | TRBV5-8 | CASSLRGVAGANVLTF
16 | TRBJ2-7 | . | TRBV29-1 | CSVAGIAEQKYYEQYF
16 | TRBJ1-2 | . | TRBV5-4 | CASSCRSYSLNYGYTF
16 | TRBJ2-2 | TRBD2 | TRBV2 | CASSVLAGGNTGELFF
15 | TRBJ1-2 | TRBD1 | TRBV5-1 | CASSPATGGTRGYTF
14 | TRBJ2-7 | . | TRBV19 | CASSIGGIAYEQYF
16 | TRBJ2-1 | TRBD2 | TRBV9 | CASSEGLAGASSEQFF
13 | TRBJ1-2 | . | TRBV9 | CASSVAGFYGYTF
14 | TRBJ1-1 | TRBD1 | TRBV19 | CASSRRQGNTEAFF
14 | TRBJ1-1 | . | TRBV2 | CASRSGIDGTEAFF
15 | TRBJ2-7 | . | TRBV19 | CASSLSTGNSYEQYF
14 | TRBJ1-3 | . | TRBV5-1 | CASSLPGAGNTIYF
12 | TRBJ1-1 | . | TRBV29-1 | CSVEYGMTEAFF
14 | TRBJ2-1 | TRBD1 | TRBV6-5 | CASRRTGGNNEQFF
13 | TRBJ2-7 | TRBD1 | TRBV5-6 | CASSLRGPREQYF
15 | TRBJ2-1 | . | TRBV30 | CAWSVPGIGGYEQFF
15 | TRBJ2-3 | . | TRBV5-8 | CASSLGGGGTDTQYF
15 | TRBJ2-7 | . | TRBV5-1 | CASSLVQGGRDEQYF
15 | TRBJ2-2 | . | TRBV6-2/TRBV6-3 | CASSYWGRSTGELFF
12 | TRBJ1-2 | . | TRBV28 | CASSPYYYGYTF
15 | TRBJ2-1 | TRBD2 | TRBV18 | CASSREGRSYNEQFF
15 | TRBJ1-5 | TRBD1 | TRBV3-1/TRBV3-2 | CASSLGQSSNQPQHF
13 | TRBJ1-1 | TRBD1 | TRBV28 | CASRGTGTLNPFF
12 | TRBJ2-1 | . | TRBV7-9 | CASSLDWNEQFF
16 | TRBJ1-4 | . | TRBV6-1 | CASSEKWGLADEKLFF
15 | TRBJ1-2 | TRBD1 | TRBV27 | CASSLKGQGFGGYTF
16 | TRBJ2-2 | . | TRBV27 | CASSPKQVPNTGELFF
14 | TRBJ2-5 | TRBD1 | TRBV28 | CASSRGQGKETQYF
13 | TRBJ2-2 | . | TRBV29-1 | CSVAGTITGELFF
15 | TRBJ2-7 | TRBD1 | TRBV7-2 | CASSPRQGARYEQYF
14 | TRBJ1-1 | . | TRBV6-5 | CASSSWGGNTEAFF
13 | TRBJ1-2 | . | TRBV11-2 | CASSADSLYGYTF
19 | TRBJ2-1 | TRBD2 | TRBV24-1 | CATSDPQGGGLAGVHEQFF
15 | TRBJ1-5 | . | TRBV19 | CASSIGGAGNQPQHF
14 | TRBJ1-2 | . | TRBV5-1 | CASRAGTTNYGYTF
18 | TRBJ2-1 | TRBD2 | TRBV7-2 | CASSHGREARSNYNEQFF
12 | TRBJ2-5 | . | TRBV28 | CATRGPVETQYF
16 | TRBJ2-5 | TRBD1 | TRBV2 | CASNGMFDRAQETQYF
16 | TRBJ2-5 | . | TRBV13 | CASGFGGRTGQETQYF